This entry lists 2 T cell receptor beta chains sequenced from one sample in a study of control samples from healthy donors and cancer patients. TCRdb keeps only in-frame clones here, not all; method: immunoSEQ multiplex PCR. The table includes 150,000 to 160,000 clones, 93% detected once. The sample was blood. These receptors were obtained from a man aged 50 to 60 in good health.

The chain couples TRBV19 to TRBJ1-1; D remains unclear. Germline lookup yields CDR1 LNHDA and CDR2 SQIVND (reference sequence). Between the trimmed V and J ends, which lost 5 bases and 0 bases, there was a span of 13 bases. This CDR3 has 15 residues. CDR3 in amino acids: CASSFIPGVNTEAFF. Written as DNA, the CDR3 is TGTGCCAGTAGTTTTATCCCAGGAGTGAACACTGAAGCTTTCTTT.

The genes are TRBV3-1 (or the pseudogene TRBV3-2) and TRBJ2-3; D call uncertain. Germline CDR1 LGHDT, CDR2 YNNKEL (reference sequence). The CDR3 loop spans 13 amino acids. V was trimmed by 2 bases and J by 2 bases, leaving 5 bases between them. CDR3 region: CASSQYFTDTQYF. The CDR3 nucleotides are TGTGCCAGCAGCCAATACTTCACAGATACGCAGTATTTT.